Below, one T cell receptor (beta chain) is given with its context. The antigen remains unidentified. This sample was taken from a study of Tregs in tolerant kidney transplant recipients. General study findings and limits: Validation in larger populations is needed because few patients were studied. Biological reproducibility was not directly addressed, but technical replication error appeared minimal.

The CDR3 length is 12 residues. V lost 5 bases to trimming and J lost 0 bases, with 5 bases between them. Germline values: CDR1 SGHTA, CDR2 FQGNSA. Unstimulated Tregs (CD4+CD25+CD127-) and CD4+CD25- non-Tregs were sorted from PBMCs. Thawed PBMCs were rested overnight at 37°C with around 200 IU/ml IL-2 before regulatory T cell sorting. Using immunoSEQ multiplex PCR, the repertoire was profiled, and TCRdb retains in-frame clones only, with some absent. In the table there are 40,000 to 50,000 clones, 75% to 95% of which are singletons. Sequencing input: Tregs from blood. The rearrangement joins TRBV7-2 to TRBJ2-7; the D is unclear. The clonotype comes from a human donor in good health. CDR3 DNA: TGTGCCAGCAGCCGTTTCTCCTACGAGCAGTACTTC. This gives the protein CASSRFSYEQYF.